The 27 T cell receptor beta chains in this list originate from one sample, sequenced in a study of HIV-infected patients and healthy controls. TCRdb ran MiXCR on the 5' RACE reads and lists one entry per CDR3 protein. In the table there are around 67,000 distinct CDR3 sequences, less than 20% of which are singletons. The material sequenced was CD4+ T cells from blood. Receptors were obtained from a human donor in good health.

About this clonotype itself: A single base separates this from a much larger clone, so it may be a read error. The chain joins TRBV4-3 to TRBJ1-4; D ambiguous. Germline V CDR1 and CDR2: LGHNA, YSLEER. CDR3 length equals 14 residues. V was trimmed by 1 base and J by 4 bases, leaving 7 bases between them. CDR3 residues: CASSQGGCNEKLFF. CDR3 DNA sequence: TGCGCCAGCAGCCAAGGCGGATGTAATGAAAAACTGTTTTTT.

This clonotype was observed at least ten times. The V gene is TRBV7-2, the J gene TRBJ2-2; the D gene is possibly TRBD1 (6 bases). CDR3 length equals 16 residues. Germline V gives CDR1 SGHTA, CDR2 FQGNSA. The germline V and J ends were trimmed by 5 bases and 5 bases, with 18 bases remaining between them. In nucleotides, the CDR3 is TGTGCCAGCAGCCCCCAGGGGCAAGGACGGACCGGGGAGCTGTTTTTT. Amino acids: CASSPQGQGRTGELFF.

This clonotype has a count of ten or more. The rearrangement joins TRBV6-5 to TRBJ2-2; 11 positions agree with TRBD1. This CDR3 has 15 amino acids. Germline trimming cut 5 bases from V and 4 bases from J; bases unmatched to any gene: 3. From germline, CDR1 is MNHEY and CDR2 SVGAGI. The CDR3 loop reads CASSRTGGSTGELFF. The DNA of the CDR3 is TGTGCCAGCAGTAGGACAGGGGGCAGCACCGGGGAGCTGTTTTTT.

Written as DNA, the CDR3 is TGCGCCAGCAGCCCGGAGACGGACAGGGGGCTTGGCTACACCTTC. Its protein product is CASSPETDRGLGYTF. V is TRBV5-1 and J is TRBJ1-2, with 11 bases fitting TRBD1. This CDR3 contains 15 residues. In germline, CDR1 is SGHRS, CDR2 YFSETQ. J gave up 7 bases and V 4 bases, and 9 bases lay outside the gene matches.

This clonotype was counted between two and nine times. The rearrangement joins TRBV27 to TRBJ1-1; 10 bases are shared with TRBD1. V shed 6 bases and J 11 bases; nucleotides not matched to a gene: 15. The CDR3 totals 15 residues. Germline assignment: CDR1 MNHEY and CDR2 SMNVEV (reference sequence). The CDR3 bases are TGTGCCAGCAGCCTGGTCGGGACAGGGGTTGGCGTGGCTTTCTTT. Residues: CASSLVGTGVGVAFF.

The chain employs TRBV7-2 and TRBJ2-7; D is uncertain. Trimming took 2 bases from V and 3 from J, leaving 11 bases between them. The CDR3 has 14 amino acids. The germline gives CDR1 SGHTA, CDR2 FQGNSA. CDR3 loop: CASSLRGSGYEQYF. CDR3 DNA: TGTGCCAGCAGCTTAAGAGGCTCCGGCTACGAGCAGTACTTC.

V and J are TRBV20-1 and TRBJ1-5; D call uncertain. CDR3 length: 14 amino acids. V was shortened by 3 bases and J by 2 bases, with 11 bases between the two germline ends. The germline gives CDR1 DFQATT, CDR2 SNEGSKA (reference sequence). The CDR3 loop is CSARGFSGNQPQHF. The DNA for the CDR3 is TGCAGTGCTAGGGGTTTTTCGGGCAATCAGCCCCAGCATTTT.

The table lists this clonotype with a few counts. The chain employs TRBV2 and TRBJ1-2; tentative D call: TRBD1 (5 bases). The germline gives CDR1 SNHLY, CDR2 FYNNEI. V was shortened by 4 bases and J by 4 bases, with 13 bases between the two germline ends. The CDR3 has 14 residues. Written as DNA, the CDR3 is TGTGCCAGCAGTGGCGAGACTACAGGCTATGGCTACACCTTC. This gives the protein CASSGETTGYGYTF.

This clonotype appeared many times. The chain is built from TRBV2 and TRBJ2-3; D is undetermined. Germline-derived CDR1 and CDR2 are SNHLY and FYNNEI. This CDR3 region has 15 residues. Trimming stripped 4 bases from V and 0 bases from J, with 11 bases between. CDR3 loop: CASSVLGISTDTQYF. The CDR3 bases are TGTGCCAGCAGTGTACTGGGTATCAGCACAGATACGCAGTATTTT.

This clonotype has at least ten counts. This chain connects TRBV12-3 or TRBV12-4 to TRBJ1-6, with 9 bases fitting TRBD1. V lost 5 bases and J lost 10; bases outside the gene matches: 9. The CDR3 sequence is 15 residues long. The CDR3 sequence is CASSPQGALTSPLHF. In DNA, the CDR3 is TGTGCCAGCAGTCCACAGGGGGCACTTACCTCACCCCTCCACTTT.

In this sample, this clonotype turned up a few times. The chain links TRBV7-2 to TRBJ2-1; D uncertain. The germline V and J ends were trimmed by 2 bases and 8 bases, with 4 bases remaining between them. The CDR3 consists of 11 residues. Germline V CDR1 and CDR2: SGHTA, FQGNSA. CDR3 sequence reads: CASSLRHEQFF. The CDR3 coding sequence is TGTGCCAGCAGCTTAAGGCATGAGCAGTTCTTC.

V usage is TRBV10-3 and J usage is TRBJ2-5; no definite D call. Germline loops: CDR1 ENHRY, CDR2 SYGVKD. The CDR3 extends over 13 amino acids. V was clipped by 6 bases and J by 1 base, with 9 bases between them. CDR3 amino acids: CAIRKFGQETQYF. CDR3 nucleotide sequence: TGTGCCATCAGGAAGTTCGGCCAAGAGACCCAGTACTTC.

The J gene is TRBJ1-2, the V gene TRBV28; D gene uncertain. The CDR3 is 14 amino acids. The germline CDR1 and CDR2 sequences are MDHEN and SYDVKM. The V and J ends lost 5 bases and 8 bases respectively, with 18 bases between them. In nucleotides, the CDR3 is TGTGCCAGCAGTCCCCCGCAGGCTTCATACGGCTACACCTTC. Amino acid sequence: CASSPPQASYGYTF.

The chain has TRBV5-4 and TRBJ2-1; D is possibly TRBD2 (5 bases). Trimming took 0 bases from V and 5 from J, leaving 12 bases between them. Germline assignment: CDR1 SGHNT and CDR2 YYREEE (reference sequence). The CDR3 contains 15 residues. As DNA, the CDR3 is TGTGCCAGCAGCTTGGAGGCCCTAGCCCACAATGAGCAGTTCTTC. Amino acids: CASSLEALAHNEQFF.

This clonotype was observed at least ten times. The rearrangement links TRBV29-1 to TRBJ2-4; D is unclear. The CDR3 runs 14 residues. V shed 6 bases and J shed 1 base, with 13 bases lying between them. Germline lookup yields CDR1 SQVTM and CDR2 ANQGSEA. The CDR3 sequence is CSVTWTWAKNIQYF. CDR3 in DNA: TGCAGCGTCACCTGGACCTGGGCCAAAAACATTCAGTACTTC.

Here the CDR3 reads CSSLGVAGATEAFF. The CDR3 region has the DNA TGCAGTTCCCTAGGGGTCGCCGGCGCGACTGAAGCTTTCTTT. The gene calls are TRBV20-1 and TRBJ1-1; a weak D match, TRBD1 (5 bases). With 8 bases removed from V and 5 bases from J, the gap between germline ends came to 21 bases. Per the germline V gene, CDR1 is DFQATT and CDR2 is SNEGSKA (reference sequence). CDR3 length: 14 amino acids.

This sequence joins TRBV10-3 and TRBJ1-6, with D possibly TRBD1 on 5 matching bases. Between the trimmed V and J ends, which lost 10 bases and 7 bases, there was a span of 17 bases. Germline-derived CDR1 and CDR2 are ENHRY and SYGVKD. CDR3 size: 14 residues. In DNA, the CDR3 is TGTGCCACCTCCTCCCAGGGAGAAAATTCACCCCTCCACTTT. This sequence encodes CATSSQGENSPLHF.

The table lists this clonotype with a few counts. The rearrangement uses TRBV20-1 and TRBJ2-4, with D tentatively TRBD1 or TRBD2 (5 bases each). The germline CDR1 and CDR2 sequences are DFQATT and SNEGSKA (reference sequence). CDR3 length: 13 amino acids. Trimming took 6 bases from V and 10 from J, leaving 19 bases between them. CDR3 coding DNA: TGCAGTGCGGTCGGGACGGCCATGGGGATTCAGTACTTC. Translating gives CSAVGTAMGIQYF.

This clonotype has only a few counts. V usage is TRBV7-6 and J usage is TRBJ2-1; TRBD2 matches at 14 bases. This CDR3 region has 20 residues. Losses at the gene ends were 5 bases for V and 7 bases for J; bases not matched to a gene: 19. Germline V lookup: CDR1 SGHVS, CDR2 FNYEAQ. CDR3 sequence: CASSRSVVRGLAGVGNEQFF. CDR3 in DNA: TGTGCCAGCAGCCGAAGCGTCGTCCGGGGACTAGCGGGAGTGGGTAATGAGCAGTTCTTC. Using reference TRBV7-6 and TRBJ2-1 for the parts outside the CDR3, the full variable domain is GAGVSQSPRYKVTKRGQDVALRCDPISGHVSLYWYRQALGQGPEFLTYFNYEAQQDKSGLPNDRFSAERPEGSISTLTIQRTEQRDSAMYRCASSRSVVRGLAGVGNEQFFGPGTRLTVL.

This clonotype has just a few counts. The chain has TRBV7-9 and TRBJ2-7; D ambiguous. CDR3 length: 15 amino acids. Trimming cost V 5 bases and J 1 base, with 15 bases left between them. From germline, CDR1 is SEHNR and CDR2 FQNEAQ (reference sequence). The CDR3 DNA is TGTGCCAGCAGCCGAGCCGGGTCGGTTTCCTACGAGCAGTACTTC. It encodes CASSRAGSVSYEQYF.

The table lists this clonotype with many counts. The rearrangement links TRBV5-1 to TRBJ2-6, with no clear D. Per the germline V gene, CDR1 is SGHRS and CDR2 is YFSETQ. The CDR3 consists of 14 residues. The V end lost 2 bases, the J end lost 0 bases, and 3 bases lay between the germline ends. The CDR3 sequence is CASSLSSGANVLTF. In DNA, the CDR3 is TGCGCCAGCAGCTTAAGCTCTGGGGCCAACGTCCTGACTTTC.

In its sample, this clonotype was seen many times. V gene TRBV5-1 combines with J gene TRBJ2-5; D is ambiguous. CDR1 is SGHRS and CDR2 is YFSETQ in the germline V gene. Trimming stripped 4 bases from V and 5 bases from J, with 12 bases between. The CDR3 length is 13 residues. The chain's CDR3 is CASSPYRRETQYF. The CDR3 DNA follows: TGCGCCAGCAGCCCATACCGTCGGGAGACCCAGTACTTC.

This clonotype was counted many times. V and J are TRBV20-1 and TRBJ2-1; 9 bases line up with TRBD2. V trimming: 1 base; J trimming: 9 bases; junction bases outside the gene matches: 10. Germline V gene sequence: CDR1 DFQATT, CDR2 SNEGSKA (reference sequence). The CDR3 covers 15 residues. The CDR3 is CSARGRGGAFGEQFF. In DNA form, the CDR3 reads TGCAGTGCTAGAGGCCGCGGGGGGGCCTTCGGTGAGCAGTTCTTC.

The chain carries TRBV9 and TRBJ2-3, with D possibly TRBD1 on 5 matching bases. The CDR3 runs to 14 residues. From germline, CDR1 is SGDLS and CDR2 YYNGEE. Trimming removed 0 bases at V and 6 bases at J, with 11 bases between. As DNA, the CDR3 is TGTGCCAGCAGCGTAGTCCCGTCAGGGGATACGCAGTATTTT. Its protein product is CASSVVPSGDTQYF.

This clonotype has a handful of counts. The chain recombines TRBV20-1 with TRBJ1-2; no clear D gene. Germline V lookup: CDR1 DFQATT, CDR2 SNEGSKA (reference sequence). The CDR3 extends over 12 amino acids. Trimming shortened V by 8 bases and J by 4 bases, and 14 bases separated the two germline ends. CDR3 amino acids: CSTTEAGYGYTF. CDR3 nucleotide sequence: TGCAGTACTACGGAGGCGGGCTATGGCTACACCTTC.

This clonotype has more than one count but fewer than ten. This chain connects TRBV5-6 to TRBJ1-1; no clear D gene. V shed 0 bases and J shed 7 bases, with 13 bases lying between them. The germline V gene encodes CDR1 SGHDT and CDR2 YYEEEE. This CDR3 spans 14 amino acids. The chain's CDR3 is CASSLDPSSGEAFF. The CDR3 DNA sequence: TGTGCCAGCAGCTTGGATCCGTCTTCTGGTGAAGCTTTCTTT.

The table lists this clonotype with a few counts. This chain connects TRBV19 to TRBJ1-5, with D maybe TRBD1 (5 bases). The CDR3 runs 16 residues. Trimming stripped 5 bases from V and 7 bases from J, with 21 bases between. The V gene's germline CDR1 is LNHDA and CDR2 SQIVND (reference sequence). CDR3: CASSGPPGAKNQPQHF. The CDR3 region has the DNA TGTGCCAGTAGTGGACCGCCCGGGGCTAAGAACCAGCCCCAGCATTTT. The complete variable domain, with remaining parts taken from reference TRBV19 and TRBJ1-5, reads DGGITQSPKYLFRKEGQNVTLSCEQNLNHDAMYWYRQDPGQGLRLIYYSQIVNDFQKGDIAEGYSVSREKKESFPLTVTSAQKNPTAFYLCASSGPPGAKNQPQHFGDGTRLSIL.